A single sample gave rise to the 23 T cell receptor beta chains below, sequenced in a study of blood T cell repertoires in COVID-19. Generated by immunoSEQ multiplex PCR, the TCRdb table keeps only in-frame clones and is missing some. This table holds under 250,000 clones, around 84% found once. Material for sequencing was PBMCs or T cells enriched from blood (not recorded which). These receptor sequences come from a young man with acute COVID-19.

The table lists this clone with a count of one. V is TRBV24-1 and J is TRBJ2-3; D is uncertain. The length of the CDR3 is 15 residues. Trimming took off 0 bases at V and 2 bases at J, with 8 bases between the two ends. The germline V gene encodes CDR1 KGHDR and CDR2 SFDVKD. CDR3 nucleotide sequence: TGTGCCACCAGTGATTTGCAGTCCCCCACAGATACGCAGTATTTT. It encodes CATSDLQSPTDTQYF.

J is TRBJ1-5 and V is TRBV6-6; D gene unclear. Germline loops: CDR1 MNHNY, CDR2 SVGAGI (reference sequence). This CDR3 is built from 14 residues. V gave up 2 bases and J gave up 3 bases, with 8 bases separating them. CDR3 amino acids: CASSYMEVNQPQHF. CDR3 nucleotides: TGTGCCAGCAGTTACATGGAGGTCAATCAGCCCCAGCATTTT.

Ten or more counts support this clone. The rearrangement uses TRBV6-4 and TRBJ2-2; the match to TRBD2 covers 7 bases. This CDR3 has 15 residues. V dropped 3 bases and J dropped 5; count of bases not matched to a gene: 6. Germline assignment: CDR1 MRHNA and CDR2 SNTAGT. In DNA, the CDR3 is TGTGCCAGCAGTGAGACTAGCTTCGGTACCGGGGAGCTGTTTTTT. It specifies CASSETSFGTGELFF.

The chain links TRBV5-1 to TRBJ2-7, with TRBD1 matching over 10 bases. Germline CDR1 and CDR2: SGHRS and YFSETQ. Trimming removed 0 bases from V and 2 bases from J; junction bases left unmatched: 2. The length of the CDR3 is 15 residues. CDR3 nucleotide sequence: TGCGCCAGCAGCTTGGGTGGGACAGGGGCCTACGAGCAGTACTTC. It specifies CASSLGGTGAYEQYF.

V and J are TRBV2 and TRBJ2-1, with 14 bases matching TRBD2. This CDR3 comprises 15 residues. V lost 5 bases to trimming and J lost 9 bases; unmatched junction nucleotides: 6. Germline CDR1 reads SNHLY; CDR2 reads FYNNEI. Here the CDR3 reads CASSLTSGGVGEQFF. DNA for the CDR3: TGTGCCAGCAGTTTGACTAGCGGGGGGGTAGGTGAGCAGTTCTTC.

This chain links TRBV5-1 with TRBJ1-2, with 9 bases fitting TRBD1. This CDR3 comprises 16 residues. Germline V gene data show CDR1 as SGHRS and CDR2 as YFSETQ. V shed 3 bases and J 4 bases; nucleotides not matched to a gene: 10. CDR3 region: CASSWDRVTSFYGYTF. DNA for the CDR3: TGCGCCAGCAGCTGGGACAGGGTTACTTCCTTCTATGGCTACACCTTC.

This sequence joins TRBV28 and TRBJ1-1; TRBD1 matches 7 bases. The CDR3 runs 12 residues. Germline CDR1 is MDHEN and CDR2 is SYDVKM. The V and J ends lost 6 bases and 6 bases, in that order; junction bases with no gene match: 4. CDR3 nucleotides: TGTGCCAGCAGCCAGGGGGTCCCTGAAGCTTTCTTT. It specifies CASSQGVPEAFF.

This sequence joins TRBV2 and TRBJ1-1; D is ambiguous. Trimming shortened V by 6 bases and J by 1 base, and 12 bases separated the two germline ends. This CDR3 has 14 residues. Germline values: CDR1 SNHLY, CDR2 FYNNEI. The CDR3 region has the DNA TGTGCCAGCAGGGTCCAGGCGACGAACACTGAAGCTTTCTTT. Protein: CASRVQATNTEAFF.

The V and J genes are TRBV18 and TRBJ1-4, with D tentatively TRBD1 (5 bases). This CDR3 contains 13 residues. The germline V gene encodes CDR1 KGHSH and CDR2 LQKENI. The V end lost 8 bases, the J end lost 4 bases, and 11 bases lay between the germline ends. The CDR3 coding sequence is TGTGCCAGCACCAAAAGGGGTAATGAAAAACTGTTTTTT. Translation: CASTKRGNEKLFF. Drawing the rest from reference TRBV18 and TRBJ1-4, the complete variable domain is NAGVMQNPRHLVRRRGQEARLRCSPMKGHSHVYWYRQLPEEGLKFMVYLQKENIIDESGMPKERFSAEFPKEGPSILRIQQVVRGDSAAYFCASTKRGNEKLFFGSGTQLSVL.

The gene calls are TRBV3-1 (or the pseudogene TRBV3-2) and TRBJ2-5; D might be TRBD2 (6 bases). Germline CDR1 reads LGHDT; CDR2 reads YNNKEL (reference sequence). V was shortened by 1 base and J by 5 bases, with 17 bases between the two germline ends. CDR3 length: 16 amino acids. The chain's CDR3 is CASSQGPGTSSETQYF. CDR3 DNA: TGTGCCAGCAGCCAAGGCCCTGGGACTTCCTCGGAGACCCAGTACTTC.

A few counts support this clone. This chain uses TRBV5-1 with TRBJ2-1; D may be TRBD1 (5 bases). CDR3 length: 14 residues. V lost 0 bases and J lost 7, with 11 bases in between. Germline V gene lookup returns CDR1 SGHRS and CDR2 YFSETQ. CDR3 in amino acids: CASSLDRFQNEQFF. The CDR3 DNA follows: TGCGCCAGCAGCTTGGACAGGTTCCAGAATGAGCAGTTCTTC.

Comments on this clone: Other DNA sequences from this sample encode an identical CDR3 as well. The chain carries TRBV12-3 or TRBV12-4 and TRBJ1-2; TRBD1 aligns across 7 bases. This CDR3 has 13 amino acids. V lost 1 base to trimming and J lost 5 bases; unmatched junction nucleotides: 1. CDR3 loop: CASSLGQGYGYTF. In DNA form, the CDR3 reads TGTGCCAGCAGTTTAGGACAGGGTTATGGCTACACCTTC.

The chain combines TRBV25-1 with TRBJ2-1, with 10 bases lining up with TRBD2. CDR3 length equals 15 residues. Germline V gene sequence: CDR1 MGHDK, CDR2 SYGVNS. J gave up 1 base and V 7 bases, and 4 bases lay outside the gene matches. The CDR3 coding sequence is TGTGCCAGCACTAGCGGGGGTGGGTCCTACAATGAGCAGTTCTTC. Translation gives CASTSGGGSYNEQFF.

The V call is TRBV27, the J call TRBJ1-6; TRBD1 aligns across 11 bases. V lost 5 bases and J lost 14; bases outside the gene matches: 5. The CDR3 totals 13 residues. Germline assignment: CDR1 MNHEY and CDR2 SMNVEV (reference sequence). The CDR3 DNA reads TGTGCCAGCAGTGGGACAGGGGGTCCAGCCCTCCACTTT. Translated: CASSGTGGPALHF.

V and J are TRBV11-2 and TRBJ2-1, with D possibly being TRBD2 (6 bases). Trimming cost V 7 bases and J 5 bases, with 12 bases left between them. Per germline, CDR1 SGHAT and CDR2 FQNNGV. This CDR3 has 13 residues. The CDR3 loop is CASKRGVNNEQFF. The CDR3, as DNA: TGTGCCAGCAAGCGCGGGGTAAACAATGAGCAGTTCTTC.

This clone was seen a single time. V and J are TRBV7-7 and TRBJ2-5; 9 bases align to TRBD2. Trimming removed 5 bases from V and 3 bases from J; junction bases left unmatched: 7. Germline assignment: CDR1 SSHAT and CDR2 FNYEAQ (reference sequence). CDR3 length equals 15 residues. CDR3 amino acids: CASSRGGGQEETQYF. The CDR3 DNA follows: TGTGCCAGCAGCCGCGGGGGGGGCCAGGAAGAGACCCAGTACTTC.

The chain uses TRBV5-4 and TRBJ1-4, with D uncertain. The V gene lost 0 bases and the J gene lost 8 bases, with 11 bases spanning the gap. The germline gives CDR1 SGHNT, CDR2 YYREEE (reference sequence). The CDR3 covers 14 residues. This chain's CDR3 is CASSLDIGEEKLFF. The CDR3 DNA reads TGTGCCAGCAGCTTGGACATCGGGGAAGAAAAACTGTTTTTT.

The V call is TRBV9, the J call TRBJ2-7; maybe TRBD1 (6 bases). Trimming removed 5 bases at V and 3 bases at J, with 18 bases between. This CDR3 spans 15 amino acids. Germline V CDR1 and CDR2: SGDLS, YYNGEE. This chain's CDR3 is CASSLGPGQLYEQYF. The CDR3 nucleotides are TGTGCCAGCAGTTTGGGCCCGGGACAACTCTACGAGCAGTACTTC.

V usage is TRBV9 and J usage is TRBJ2-5, with 8 positions matching TRBD1. V shed 5 bases and J 2 bases; nucleotides not matched to a gene: 8. The CDR3 loop spans 15 amino acids. Germline CDR1 reads SGDLS; CDR2 reads YYNGEE. CDR3 DNA sequence: TGTGCCAGCAGTTTCACCGGGACAGGACAAGAGACCCAGTACTTC. Its translation is CASSFTGTGQETQYF.

The gene calls are TRBV27 and TRBJ2-2; 10 positions match TRBD1. Per germline, CDR1 MNHEY and CDR2 SMNVEV (reference sequence). CDR3 length: 15 residues. V shed 5 bases, J shed 1 base, and the junction held 1 base outside the gene matches. This chain's CDR3 is CASSRTGGNTGELFF. The CDR3 nucleotides are TGTGCCAGCAGTAGGACAGGGGGGAACACCGGGGAGCTGTTTTTT.

The chain joins TRBV28 to TRBJ1-6, with 9 bases identical to TRBD1. After removal of 6 bases from V and 6 bases from J, the junction contained 6 bases not matched to a gene. Germline V CDR1 and CDR2: MDHEN, SYDVKM. The CDR3 length is 15 residues. The DNA of the CDR3 is TGTGCCAGCAGGGAGATGGACAGGGGTAATTCACCCCTCCACTTT. Its protein product is CASREMDRGNSPLHF. Full variable domain (missing parts from reference TRBV28 and TRBJ1-6): DVKVTQSSRYLVKRTGEKVFLECVQDMDHENMFWYRQDPGLGLRLIYFSYDVKMKEKGDIPEGYSVSREKKERFSLILESASTNQTSMYLCASREMDRGNSPLHFGNGTRLTVT.

The chain recombines TRBV6-2 or TRBV6-3 with TRBJ1-2; 8 bases are shared with TRBD1. The CDR3 is 14 residues long. The V gene's germline CDR1 is MNHEY and CDR2 SVGEGT. The V and J ends lost 5 bases and 4 bases, in that order; junction bases with no gene match: 6. The CDR3 spells CASSTGQGPYGYTF. The CDR3 nucleotides read TGTGCCAGCAGTACTGGACAGGGCCCCTATGGCTACACCTTC.

The rearrangement links TRBV29-1 to TRBJ1-2; 9 nucleotides agree with TRBD1. The CDR3 runs to 15 residues. V was pared by 6 bases and J by 0 bases, with 8 bases of the junction left unmatched. Germline CDR1 is SQVTM and CDR2 is ANQGSEA. The CDR3, as DNA: TGCAGCGTGGGGACCGGGACAGGGCCTAACTATGGCTACACCTTC. Translated: CSVGTGTGPNYGYTF.